The next 26 T cell receptor beta chains were all read from a single sample in a study of OX40 agonist ivuxolimab in advanced cancers. Method: immunoSEQ multiplex PCR; TCRdb's copy keeps in-frame clones and lacks some. There are some 50,000 clones in the sample; 70% to 90% occur only once, and 1.5% lies in the top ten. The sequencing here drew on CD4+ or CD8+ T cells sorted from blood, taken in a trial of the OX40 agonist ivuxolimab. The receptors were sampled from an adult with an advanced solid tumor such as melanoma, head and neck, liver or kidney cancer.

A few counts support this clone. V usage is TRBV7-9 and J usage is TRBJ2-1; 7 bases are shared with TRBD2. Germline CDR1 reads SEHNR; CDR2 reads FQNEAQ (reference sequence). This CDR3 has 19 amino acids. After removal of 4 bases from V and 3 bases from J, the junction contained 18 bases not matched to a gene. This CDR3 reads CASSSPGRVGGQNYNEQFF. CDR3 DNA: TGTGCCAGCAGCTCCCCGGGGAGAGTGGGAGGGCAAAACTACAATGAGCAGTTCTTC. The whole variable domain, filled in from reference TRBV7-9 and TRBJ2-1, reads DTGVSQNPRHKITKRGQNVTFRCDPISEHNRLYWYRQTLGQGPEFLTYFQNEAQLEKSRLLSDRFSAERPKGSFSTLEIQRTEQGDSAMYLCASSSPGRVGGQNYNEQFFGPGTRLTVL.

The chain is built from TRBV5-1 and TRBJ2-3; D may correspond to TRBD1 or TRBD2 (5 bases each). Between the trimmed V and J ends, which lost 1 base and 3 bases, there was a span of 15 bases. The CDR3 consists of 16 residues. Per germline, CDR1 SGHRS and CDR2 YFSETQ. The CDR3 region is CASSLNPGTVTDTQYF. CDR3 sequence (DNA): TGCGCCAGCAGCTTGAATCCAGGGACGGTAACAGATACGCAGTATTTT.

In its sample, this clone was seen once. This chain links TRBV7-8 with TRBJ1-4, with no clear D. V lost 5 bases and J lost 5, with 9 bases in between. The CDR3 consists of 13 residues. Germline V CDR1 and CDR2: SGHVS, FQNEAQ. This CDR3 reads CASSRQENEKLFF. CDR3 DNA: TGTGCCAGCAGCCGTCAGGAGAATGAAAAACTGTTTTTT.

The V gene is TRBV6-5, the J gene TRBJ2-2, with D perhaps assigned TRBD1 or TRBD2 (5 bases each). Germline V lookup: CDR1 MNHEY, CDR2 SVGAGI. The V end lost 6 bases, the J end lost 0 bases, and 11 bases lay between the germline ends. The CDR3 contains 15 residues. The CDR3 sequence: CASRSTGPNTGELFF. Written as DNA, the CDR3 is TGTGCCAGCAGATCCACGGGGCCGAACACCGGGGAGCTGTTTTTT.

This chain uses TRBV28 with TRBJ1-6, with 9 bases aligning to TRBD1. The CDR3 is 14 residues long. The germline V gene encodes CDR1 MDHEN and CDR2 SYDVKM. J was trimmed by 6 bases and V by 7 bases; bases with no gene match: 4. The CDR3 DNA reads as TGTGCCAGCACCACGGGACAGGGTAATTCACCCCTCCACTTT. This translates into CASTTGQGNSPLHF.

The gene calls are TRBV28 and TRBJ1-1; D is unresolved. CDR1 is MDHEN and CDR2 is SYDVKM in the germline V gene. V lost 8 bases to trimming and J lost 7 bases, with 8 bases between them. CDR3 length: 10 residues. This CDR3 is CASGRIEAFF. DNA for the CDR3: TGTGCCAGCGGGAGGATTGAAGCTTTCTTT.

The chain has TRBV5-1 and TRBJ1-2; D remains unclear. With 1 base removed from V and 3 bases from J, the gap between germline ends came to 13 bases. CDR3 length: 15 residues. CDR1 and CDR2 (germline): SGHRS, YFSETQ. This CDR3 reads CASSLTAGPHYGYTF. CDR3 nucleotides: TGCGCCAGCAGCTTGACGGCAGGCCCTCACTATGGCTACACCTTC.

The V call is TRBV11-2, the J call TRBJ2-1, with 10 bases lining up with TRBD2. CDR1 is SGHAT and CDR2 is FQNNGV in the germline V gene. The CDR3 length is 15 residues. V shed 3 bases, J shed 10 bases, and the junction held 9 bases outside the gene matches. CDR3 nucleotides: TGTGCCAGCAGCTTTCTAGCGGGAGTTCGGATGGAGCAGTTCTTC. The encoded protein is CASSFLAGVRMEQFF.

This chain links TRBV30 with TRBJ1-4; 7 nucleotides align to TRBD1. There are 14 residues in the CDR3. Germline V gene data show CDR1 as GTSNPN and CDR2 as SVGIG (reference sequence). V was pared by 0 bases and J by 3 bases, with 1 base of the junction left unmatched. CDR3 DNA: TGTGCCTGGAGTGTAGGGGGCCCTAATGAAAAACTGTTTTTT. This translates into CAWSVGGPNEKLFF. The full variable domain, rest sourced from reference TRBV30 and TRBJ1-4, is SQTIHQWPATLVQPVGSPLSLECTVEGTSNPNLYWYRQAAGRGLQLLFYSVGIGQISSEVPQNLSASRPQDRQFILSSKKLLLSDSGFYLCAWSVGGPNEKLFFGSGTQLSVL.

The rearrangement joins TRBV10-3 to TRBJ1-3; D unresolved. V lost 2 bases and J 0 bases, leaving 8 bases between the germline ends. CDR3 length: 15 amino acids. Germline V gene sequence: CDR1 ENHRY, CDR2 SYGVKD. CDR3 in DNA: TGTGCCATCAGTGAGACCGGGATCTCTGGAAACACCATATATTTT. It translates to CAISETGISGNTIYF.

J is TRBJ2-7 and V is TRBV20-1, with D possibly matching TRBD1 (6 bases). Germline-derived CDR1 and CDR2 are DFQATT and SNEGSKA (reference sequence). The CDR3 is made up of 11 amino acids. The V end was cut by 6 bases, the J end by 4 bases, with 10 bases between. Here the CDR3 reads CSARTEYEQYF. CDR3 in DNA: TGCAGTGCGAGGACAGAATACGAGCAGTACTTC.

V usage is TRBV2 and J usage is TRBJ1-2; possible D gene TRBD1, 5 bases. The germline CDR1 and CDR2 sequences are SNHLY and FYNNEI. The CDR3 spans 12 residues. V was clipped by 2 bases and J by 8 bases, with 9 bases between them. This CDR3 reads CASSEWGGGYTF. The CDR3 DNA follows: TGTGCCAGCAGTGAATGGGGGGGAGGCTACACCTTC.

The chain links TRBV27 to TRBJ1-1; perhaps TRBD1 as D (5 bases). The CDR3 runs to 15 residues. The germline V gene has CDR1 MNHEY and CDR2 SMNVEV (reference sequence). Between the trimmed V and J ends, which lost 6 bases and 11 bases, there was a span of 25 bases. The CDR3 bases are TGTGCCAGCAGAATTACAGGATCGGGTCAAACTACGGCTTTCTTT. Translated: CASRITGSGQTTAFF.

This chain links TRBV7-9 with TRBJ1-4; maybe TRBD1 (5 bases). Trimming removed 4 bases at V and 0 bases at J, with 9 bases between. Germline V lookup: CDR1 SEHNR, CDR2 FQNEAQ (reference sequence). The CDR3 has 15 residues. DNA for the CDR3: TGTGCCAGCAGCTCCTACAGGTCAACTAATGAAAAACTGTTTTTT. Its translation is CASSSYRSTNEKLFF.

This clone has a handful of counts. CDR3 bases: TGTGCCAGCAGCGGACAGGGGTTCGTCACTGAAGCTTTCTTT. Translating it yields CASSGQGFVTEAFF. This chain connects TRBV2 to TRBJ1-1; 9 bases fit TRBD1. The CDR3 loop spans 14 amino acids. CDR1 and CDR2 (germline): SNHLY, FYNNEI. With 6 bases clipped from V and 4 bases from J, the junction kept 6 bases outside the gene matches. Full variable domain (remainder filled in from reference TRBV2 and TRBJ1-1): EPEVTQTPSHQVTQMGQEVILRCVPISNHLYFYWYRQILGQKVEFLVSFYNNEISEKSEIFDDQFSVERPDGSNFTLKIRSTKLEDSAMYFCASSGQGFVTEAFFGQGTRLTVV.

The V call is TRBV5-4, the J call TRBJ2-1, with 7 bases matching TRBD2. Germline CDR1 reads SGHNT; CDR2 reads YYREEE (reference sequence). There are 19 residues in the CDR3. Trimming at V came to 5 bases and at J to 1 base, leaving 18 bases not matched to a gene. The CDR3 coding sequence is TGTGCCAGCAGTACTCTTACCCTTGGGGGGGATAGGTCCTACAATGAGCAGTTCTTC. It specifies CASSTLTLGGDRSYNEQFF.

The chain links TRBV15 to TRBJ1-4; D gene uncertain. The CDR3 runs 15 residues. Per germline, CDR1 LNHNV and CDR2 YYDKDF (reference sequence). V lost 0 bases and J lost 5, with 10 bases in between. CDR3 DNA: TGTGCCACCAGCAGAGATAGGAGGGCAAATGAAAAACTGTTTTTT. Translation gives CATSRDRRANEKLFF.

This clone was seen only once. The chain is built from TRBV6-5 and TRBJ2-3; 9 nucleotides align to TRBD1. V gave up 4 bases and J gave up 4 bases; unmatched junction bases: 6. Germline-derived CDR1 and CDR2 are MNHEY and SVGAGI. The CDR3 loop spans 15 amino acids. CDR3 protein: CASSSLGQGADTQYF. The DNA for the CDR3 is TGTGCCAGCAGTTCCTTGGGACAGGGAGCAGATACGCAGTATTTT.

The rearrangement joins TRBV7-3 to TRBJ1-1, with unresolved D. This CDR3 region has 13 residues. The V end lost 5 bases, the J end lost 5 bases, and 12 bases lay between the germline ends. The V gene's germline CDR1 is SGHTA and CDR2 FQGTGA. The CDR3 DNA follows: TGTGCCAGCAGCGTTGGGCTTACTACTGAAGCTTTCTTT. The encoded protein is CASSVGLTTEAFF.

The chain is built from TRBV7-3 and TRBJ2-7, with 8 bases fitting TRBD1. Looked up from germline, CDR1 is SGHTA and CDR2 is FQGTGA. V lost 4 bases and J lost 7; bases outside the gene matches: 12. The CDR3 runs 15 residues. CDR3 sequence (DNA): TGTGCCAGCAGCTCCTGGACAGGGCCACAGGAGGAGCAGTACTTC. This sequence encodes CASSSWTGPQEEQYF. Combining the CDR3 with reference TRBV7-3 and TRBJ2-7 gives the whole variable domain GAGVSQTPSNKVTEKGKYVELRCDPISGHTALYWYRQSLGQGPEFLIYFQGTGAADDSGLPNDRFFAVRPEGSVSTLKIQRTERGDSAVYLCASSSWTGPQEEQYFGPGTRLTVT.

This clone appeared once. The chain carries TRBV6-5 and TRBJ2-5; D not resolved. Trimming left V 4 bases short and J 4 bases short, with 4 bases between. There are 11 residues in the CDR3. In germline, CDR1 is MNHEY, CDR2 SVGAGI. The CDR3: CASSWGETQYF. The CDR3 DNA is TGTGCCAGCAGTTGGGGAGAGACCCAGTACTTC.

The chain has TRBV2 and TRBJ1-2; tentative D call: TRBD1 (5 bases). Trimming cost V 6 bases and J 0 bases, with 14 bases left between them. CDR3 length: 15 amino acids. Germline V gene data show CDR1 as SNHLY and CDR2 as FYNNEI. The CDR3 nucleotides read TGTGCCAGCAGCCCGAGAGGGGCCACTAACTATGGCTACACCTTC. Its translation: CASSPRGATNYGYTF.

The chain joins TRBV19 to TRBJ1-6, with no clear D. CDR1 is LNHDA and CDR2 is SQIVND in the germline V gene (reference sequence). Trimming pared 5 bases from V and 8 bases from J, leaving 13 bases between. The CDR3 length is 14 residues. The CDR3 nucleotides are TGTGCCAGTAGTGCCGTCCCAGGAGATTCACCCCTCCACTTT. Its translation is CASSAVPGDSPLHF. Full variable domain (missing parts from reference TRBV19 and TRBJ1-6): DGGITQSPKYLFRKEGQNVTLSCEQNLNHDAMYWYRQDPGQGLRLIYYSQIVNDFQKGDIAEGYSVSREKKESFPLTVTSAQKNPTAFYLCASSAVPGDSPLHFGNGTRLTVT.

The rearrangement joins TRBV14 to TRBJ2-7, with 10 bases that match TRBD1. The germline V gene has CDR1 SGHDN and CDR2 FVKESK. V lost 4 bases and J lost 2; bases outside the gene matches: 8. The CDR3 has 16 amino acids. The CDR3 DNA reads TGTGCCAGCAGCCGTCTACCGGGACAGGGGACCTACGAGCAGTACTTC. Encoded protein: CASSRLPGQGTYEQYF.

The CDR3 sequence: CSVEAPGGYTF. The CDR3 DNA reads TGCAGCGTTGAAGCCCCGGGGGGCTACACCTTC. V is TRBV29-1 and J is TRBJ1-2; no firm D call. Trimming cost V 1 base and J 8 bases, with 8 bases left between them. CDR1 is SQVTM and CDR2 is ANQGSEA in the germline V gene. This CDR3 is 11 amino acids long.

This chain joins TRBV14 and TRBJ2-7; D perhaps matches TRBD1 (6 bases). Trimming took 3 bases from V and 5 from J, leaving 8 bases between them. The CDR3 totals 12 residues. CDR1 is SGHDN, CDR2 FVKESK, per germline. The CDR3: CASSQWDNEQYF. Here the CDR3 DNA reads TGTGCCAGCAGCCAGTGGGACAACGAGCAGTACTTC.